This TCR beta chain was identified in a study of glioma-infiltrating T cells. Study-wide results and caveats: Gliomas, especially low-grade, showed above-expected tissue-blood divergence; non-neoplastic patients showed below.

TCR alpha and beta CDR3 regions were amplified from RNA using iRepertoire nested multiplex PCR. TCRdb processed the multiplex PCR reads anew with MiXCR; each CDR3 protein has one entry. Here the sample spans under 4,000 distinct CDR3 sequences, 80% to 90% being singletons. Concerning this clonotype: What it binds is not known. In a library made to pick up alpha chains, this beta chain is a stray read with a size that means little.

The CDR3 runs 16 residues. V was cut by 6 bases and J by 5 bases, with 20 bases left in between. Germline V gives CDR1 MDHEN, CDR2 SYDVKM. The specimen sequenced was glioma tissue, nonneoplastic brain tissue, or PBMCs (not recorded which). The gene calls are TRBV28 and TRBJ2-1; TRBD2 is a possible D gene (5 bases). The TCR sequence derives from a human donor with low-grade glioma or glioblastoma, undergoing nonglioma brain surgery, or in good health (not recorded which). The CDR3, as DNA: TGTGCCAGCAGCCAATACAGCTTTCCCGGGAACAATGAGCAGTTCTTC. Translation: CASSQYSFPGNNEQFF.